This T cell receptor (beta chain) comes out of a study of cytotoxic CD8 clonotypes in ibrutinib-treated CLL. In germline, CDR1 is KGHSH, CDR2 LQKENI. Trimming removed 3 bases from V and 3 bases from J, with 5 bases in between. The CDR3 has 12 residues. Overall study results and limits: In sustained-remission versus progressing patients, sampling times differed. Public clonotypes occurred uncommonly; on treatment, they contracted or remained stable. Whereas clonality rose at ibrutinib response, it declined toward baseline at progression. Clonality measured at baseline exceeded age-matched healthy donors, tracking circulating CD8+ T-cell counts.

Libraries were prepared by immunoSEQ multiplex PCR; TCRdb keeps only in-frame clonotypes and omits some of them. Of 150,000 to 200,000 clones in the sample, around nine tenths were seen once. Remarks on this clone: The antigen is undetermined.

Source: PBMCs, taken at disease progression, from a patient treated with ibrutinib. This clonotype was sampled from a human donor with chronic lymphocytic leukemia. The rearrangement uses TRBV18 and TRBJ1-2; D uncertain. CDR3 region: CASSPGDYGYTF. DNA of the CDR3: TGTGCCAGCTCACCGGGAGACTATGGCTACACCTTC.